This T cell receptor (beta chain) was captured by sequencing in a study of cytomegalovirus exposure and HLA in healthy donors (dated by TCRdb to 2016 to 2017). With respect to the entire study: An earlier analysis of about 560 of the donors reported around 280 Gb of sequence data and 117 million unique TCR beta sequences obtained from 150 million to 200 million T cells. Every repertoire in the discovery cohort had been generated on one and the same sequencing platform. Donor age, sex, ethnicity and CMV serostatus were compiled alongside the repertoire data. Along with the roughly 700-subject first cohort, a separate validation cohort of about 110 different subjects was used. Typing coverage varied by locus: roughly 620-640 donors for A, B, C, DRB1 and DQB1; approximately 500 for DQA1; about 570 for DPA1; roughly 470 for DPB1. Around 330 gigabases of sequencing data and 70 million to 100 million unique TCR sequences made up an early release that covered nearly 650 HLA-typed donors. Among under 450 genotyped donors of the cohort, an average of roughly 240,000 unique TCR beta nucleotide sequences were sequenced per donor, roughly 18% of them non-productive. Class I and class II HLA loci were covered by the typing at four-digit resolution. Genome-wide SNP genotypes for about 60% of the roughly 670 donors were used in a later genetic analysis, which treated that subset as a discovery cohort. The aim of the study was to test whether cataloging public T cell receptors could identify signatures of past pathogen exposure. To decide whether each TCR beta V gene segment behaved as functional or pseudogenic, an earlier analysis of some 570 of the donors relied on high-throughput TCR beta sequencing. A later analysis re-analyzed previously published TCR beta repertoires from roughly 690 donors and added high-resolution HLA genotyping to study TCR occurrence patterns. Of the roughly 430 genotyped donors, over 65% fell in the genetic ancestry cluster associated with self-reported Caucasian donors. High-throughput TCR immunosequencing, statistical association of individual TCRs with disease status, and machine learning were combined to predict cytomegalovirus infection status. The study used immunosequencing to profile the T cell repertoires of 666 subjects and linked those repertoires to cytomegalovirus serostatus. Because of strong linkage in the cohort, roughly five DR-DQ haplotypes were treated as single units for association and clustering. In the later analysis, no new phenotypic data were used to find candidate immune exposures; instead, reliance was placed on TCR beta sequences and their occurrence across donors. Results the study describes overall, beyond this receptor: In this cohort, only TCR beta chains were sequenced, and detectable features were limited by the absence of alpha or paired-chain data. Strong co-occurrence of HLA alleles, especially DR and DQ, made assigning TCR associations to individual alleles difficult. The sequencing pipeline was judged likely to have produced a cluster of highly shared sequence variants as a technical artifact. Across donors, most TCR sequences were observed very rarely, whereas some public TCRs were present in many individuals. A later analysis associated around 16,000 TCR beta sequences with specific HLA alleles at a false discovery rate of 0.05. Roughly uniform sequencing depth across donors was assumed in presence/absence analyses, although this assumption may not hold. In a later analysis, TCR association rates were found to vary across HLA loci, with the most associated TCRs seen for DRB1 alleles and the fewest for HLA-C alleles. In a later analysis, HLA-associated TCR beta chains showed more clonal expansion and lower generation probabilities than non-associated chains that were equally common. In a later analysis, most CMV-associated TCR beta chains were found to appear HLA-restricted, with HLA associations seemingly driven largely by CMV exposure. In a later analysis, several top co-occurrence clusters were reported to appear linked to parvovirus B19, influenza, CMV and Epstein-Barr virus. In an earlier analysis of about 550 of the donors, most TCR beta V segments were observed in productive rearrangements about 90% or about 30% of the time, broadly matching IMGT annotations. Some IMGT-functional V segments, including TRBV6-2 and TRBV6-3, could not be distinguished by the 87-base-pair reads and were therefore excluded. Three of the identified cytomegalovirus-associated TCR beta chains were confirmed in vitro to be specific for cytomegalovirus antigens. V-gene and J-gene trimming of TCR beta chains was associated with a missense DCLRE1C variant in a later genetic analysis, and the association was replicated in an independent cohort. Because HLA typing was unavailable for some donors at each locus, only the typed subset was used in association tests. Cytomegalovirus status was reported to be diagnosed by the classifier with high specificity and sensitivity in both the original and validation cohorts. Immune exposure information for the cohort was limited to CMV serostatus. The study gave a list of about 150 TCR beta chains associated with cytomegalovirus. The authors suggested that the approach could potentially be generalized to other disease states and immunological phenotypes. Linkage disequilibrium might explain the correlated functional status among segregating V segments, but an unknown experimental factor could not be excluded. Because counts were too low, approximately 18 rarely observed V segments, including chromosome 9 orphons, were excluded from the earlier analysis of a few hundred of the donors. A further reported finding was that TCR beta sequences accurately predicted the HLA-A and HLA-B alleles for most subjects in the first cohort. According to a later genetic analysis, donors in an Asian-associated ancestry cluster had fewer N-insertions in productive TCRs than the approximately 710-donor mean.

The library came from the immunoSEQ multiplex PCR assay. The multiplex PCR relied on a mix of 60 forward primers for TCR Vbeta segments and 13 reverse primers for TCR Jbeta segments. A multiplex PCR assay on genomic DNA amplified the CDR3 region of rearranged TCR beta genes. On the Illumina HiSeq System, the amplified TCR beta libraries were sequenced as 87-base-pair reads. Concerning the study's data processing: Across the 600 to 700 repertoires, a later analysis counted approximately 75 million unique TCR beta chains, approximately 10 million of which were shared by at least two donors. To remove PCR and sequencing errors, raw reads were error-corrected and collapsed into unique sequences using a nearest-neighbor algorithm that merged closely related sequences. V, D and J gene segments were assigned by aligning CDR3 sequences to IMGT reference sequences. Each retained sequence needed at least a six-nucleotide match to both a V gene segment and a J gene segment. A rearrangement counted as productive if the CDR3 had no stop codons and remained in frame with V and J, and every other rearrangement counted as non-productive. CDR3 was defined by IMGT convention, running from the second conserved V-encoded cysteine to the conserved J-encoded phenylalanine. Sequences without an unambiguous match to a single V gene segment were excluded from the earlier analysis of approximately 600 of the donors. An earlier analysis of several hundred of the donors classified V segments as functional when productive rearrangements were above 56.7% and as segregating when the standard deviation between donors was above 5%. To diagnose cytomegalovirus status from the catalog of TCR beta chain sequences, a statistical classification framework was built. A later analysis assigned V and J genes by comparing TCR nucleotide sequences with IMGT/GENE-DB human TR gene sequences. The TCRdist pipeline was used in a later analysis to assign CDR3 sequences and most-parsimonious VDJ recombination scenarios. A later analysis defined each TCR beta chain by its CDR3 amino acid sequence plus V-gene family, and excluded reads lacking a unique V-gene family. In a later analysis, 550 to 650 highly shared, low-generation-probability nucleotide sequences were removed to address suspected cross-contamination and a sequencing artifact. For each public chain, a later analysis derived a clonal expansion index from normalized ranks of inferred template counts within each repertoire. Generation probabilities in a later analysis came from a VDJ recombination model fitted to out-of-frame rearrangements, and those results were checked against IGoR. Hypergeometric tests were used in a later analysis to score TCR-TCR, TCR-HLA and TCR-CMV co-occurrence, with a repertoire-size bias correction applied to the TCR pairs. A later analysis estimated false discovery rates by permuting HLA or CMV assignments 20 times. In a later analysis, co-occurring TCRs were grouped with DBSCAN, and TCRdist sequence similarity was added when clustering was performed within HLA-allele-positive subsets. Repertoires with fewer than 30,000 or more than 120,000 public chains, plus five repertoires with anomalous nucleotide sharing, were excluded from co-occurrence clustering. TCRdb mirrors the immuneACCESS table, restricted to in-frame sequences. Some clones are absent from its copies; in checked studies, under half trace to an unresolved V gene, and the reason for the others is unknown. The D gene and trimming were derived from the DNA, and the V and J assignments and clone size from that table. The sample table holds around 110,000 clones, of which over 70% were seen once. The ten biggest clones cover around 1.5% of the sample.

CDR1 and CDR2 were assigned from the germline V gene as MNHEY and SVGAGI. The V end loses 4 bases and the J end loses 4 bases, and a stretch of 8 bases separates them. From the cysteine up to the phenylalanine, the CDR3 has a length of 13 residues. The read is trimmed to its CDR3 DNA, 39 bases read in frame from base 1. The cohort comprised more than 550 healthy bone marrow donors. At the time of sampling, all cohort members were nominally healthy, though unrecorded immune exposures were likely present. The donor was CMV seronegative and belonged to the group of around 400 seronegative cohort members. Each donor provided a peripheral blood sample, and peripheral blood mononuclear cells were used for TCR beta sequencing. The Qiagen DNeasy Blood Extraction Kit was used to extract genomic DNA from the blood cell samples. To note about this clone: Its antigen is not yet known. No much larger clone exists at a distance of one base, and base qualities are not known.

The chain couples TRBV6-5 to TRBJ2-1; the D gene is not confidently resolved. Sequenced material: PBMCs. This clonotype originated in a young woman in good health and CMV-seronegative. The CDR3 here reads CASSSWSYNEQFF. The DNA sequence is given as TGTGCCAGCAGTTCTTGGAGTTACAATGAGCAGTTCTTC.